A selection of T cell receptor beta chains follows, all from one sample in a study of cytomegalovirus exposure and HLA in healthy donors. The data were produced by immunoSEQ multiplex PCR, yet TCRdb's version contains in-frame clones alone and is incomplete. The sample has roughly 200,000 clones; 75% to 85% are singletons. Sequenced sample: PBMCs. The origin of the receptors is a woman in her forties or fifties in good health and CMV-seronegative. CDR3s include the opening cysteine and the closing phenylalanine or tryptophan. D genes are given only for firm matches. Part of the rows lack a size; the others show once, few, many or a class for expanded clones.

J gene,D gene,clone size,V gene,CDR3 DNA,CDR3 protein
TRBJ1-1,TRBD1,-,TRBV5-1,TGCGCCAGCAGCACAGGGGGCCCGGGCACTGAAGCTTTCTTT,CASSTGGPGTEAFF
TRBJ2-1,-,-,TRBV7-2,TGTGCCAGCAGCTCCCAACCTCTTGGAGGACTCAGTGTGGAGCAGTTCTTC,CASSSQPLGGLSVEQFF
TRBJ2-7,TRBD1,once,TRBV18,TGTGCCAGCTCACCCCAACTGGACAGGGGCGAGCAGTACTTC,CASSPQLDRGEQYF
TRBJ1-5,TRBD1,-,TRBV30,TGTGCCTGGAACACGGGACAGCGCAATCAGCCCCAGCATTTT,CAWNTGQRNQPQHF
TRBJ2-1,TRBD1,-,TRBV18,TGTGCCAGCTCACTGGGACAGGGATACAATGAGCAGTTCTTC,CASSLGQGYNEQFF
TRBJ2-1,TRBD1,-,TRBV28,TGTGCCAGCAGTTTACCGGGACAGGAAGTAAATGAGCAGTTCTTC,CASSLPGQEVNEQFF
TRBJ1-5,TRBD1,-,TRBV2,TGTGCCAGCAGTGAAGCGGGACAGGGGGCGAGGCAGCCCCAGCATTTT,CASSEAGQGARQPQHF
TRBJ1-2,-,-,TRBV28,TGTGCCAGCAGTTCGACAGTTTCTAACTATGGCTACACCTTC,CASSSTVSNYGYTF
TRBJ2-5,TRBD2,-,TRBV5-1,TGCGCCAGCAGCCGCGGGGGGGGCCAAGAGACCCAGTACTTC,CASSRGGGQETQYF
TRBJ1-4,-,-,TRBV5-4,TGTGCCAGCAGCTCGATCCGGGAGGGGGCTAATGAAAAACTGTTTTTT,CASSSIREGANEKLFF
TRBJ1-5,TRBD1,-,TRBV6-4,TGTGCCAGCAGTGATTGCAAGGGACAGGGCCTTCGGAATCAGCCCCAGCATTTT,CASSDCKGQGLRNQPQHF
TRBJ2-6,TRBD1,-,TRBV2,TGTGCCAGCATCTTCAAACTAGGACAGGGGGCGCAGGGGGCCAACGTCCTGACTTTC,CASIFKLGQGAQGANVLTF
TRBJ1-2,-,once,TRBV7-2,TGTGCCAGCAGCCCCGAGGGGGGGAACTATGGCTACACCTTC,CASSPEGGNYGYTF
TRBJ2-2,-,-,TRBV28,TGTGCCAGTTCGGACAGACTCAACACCGGGGAGCTGTTTTTT,CASSDRLNTGELFF
TRBJ1-4,TRBD1,-,TRBV2,TGTGCCAGCAGTGAAGCGTCCGGGACAGCAGGTGAAAAACTGTTTTTT,CASSEASGTAGEKLFF
TRBJ2-1,-,-,TRBV5-1,TGCGCCAGCAGGATCCACAGGGCAGGATACAATGAGCAGTTCTTC,CASRIHRAGYNEQFF
TRBJ1-5,-,-,TRBV28,TGTGCCAGCAGCATCGACAGGTCCAATCAGCCCCAGCATTTT,CASSIDRSNQPQHF
TRBJ2-5,TRBD2,-,TRBV5-6,TGTGCCAGCAGCTCCGGGACTAGTAACCAAGAGACCCAGTACTTC,CASSSGTSNQETQYF
TRBJ2-1,TRBD2,-,TRBV7-2,TGTGCCAGCACCCTTAAAGGTAGCGGGGGGGGAGGTTTCTTC,CASTLKGSGGGGFF
TRBJ2-3,TRBD2,-,TRBV7-8,TGTGCCAGCGTGGTGGGAGGGAGGCCTGCAGATACGCAGTATTTT,CASVVGGRPADTQYF
TRBJ1-1,-,-,TRBV18,TGTGCCAGCTCACCAGTCACAGGGAACACTGAAGCTTTCTTT,CASSPVTGNTEAFF
TRBJ2-7,TRBD2,once,TRBV4-2,TGTGCCAGCAGCCAAGACCACAGGGTAGGGCTAGCGGGAGCCTTCCGCTCCTACGAGCAGTACTTC,CASSQDHRVGLAGAFRSYEQYF
TRBJ2-2,-,-,TRBV2,TGTGCCAGCAGTGAAACGGACAGGAACACCGGGGAGCTGTTTTTT,CASSETDRNTGELFF
TRBJ2-2,-,few,TRBV5-1,TGCGCCAGCAGCTTGGCTCGAACAGGGTTGACCACCGGGGAGCTGTTTTTT,CASSLARTGLTTGELFF
TRBJ1-2,-,-,TRBV28,TGTGCCAGCAGTCGCCCCTCAGGGAACTATGGCTACACCTTC,CASSRPSGNYGYTF
TRBJ1-1,-,-,TRBV5-1,TGCGCCAGCAGCTTGTCGGCCACAGGGAGCACTGAAGCTTTCTTT,CASSLSATGSTEAFF
TRBJ1-4,-,-,TRBV30,TGTGCCTGGAGTGTAGGGGCAGGGTCAGGGGAAAAACTGTTTTTT,CAWSVGAGSGEKLFF
TRBJ2-1,TRBD2,-,TRBV6-1,TGTGCCAGCAGTGACCCCCTAGCGGCGAGGGATGAGCAGTTCTTC,CASSDPLAARDEQFF
TRBJ2-7,-,-,TRBV19,TGTGCCAGTAGTATTGGGGGGAACTCCTACGAGCAGTACTTC,CASSIGGNSYEQYF
TRBJ1-3,-,once,TRBV28,TGTGCCAGCAGTCCTATAACAGCAAGCTCTGGAAACACCATATATTTT,CASSPITASSGNTIYF
TRBJ1-1,-,-,TRBV25-1,TGTGCCAGCCAATTTTCCACTGAAGCTTTCTTT,CASQFSTEAFF
TRBJ2-5,-,-,TRBV7-9,TGTGCCAGCAGCTTATGGACAGACCAAGAGACCCAGTACTTC,CASSLWTDQETQYF
TRBJ2-5,-,-,TRBV6-5,TGTGCCAGCAGTTACTTGAGGGGGGGAGAGACCCAGTACTTC,CASSYLRGGETQYF
TRBJ2-7,-,-,TRBV29-1,TGCAGCGTTGCTATGAGATCCTACGAGCAGTACTTC,CSVAMRSYEQYF
TRBJ2-7,-,-,TRBV30,TGTGCCTGGAGTGTAGTCCCGGAGTTGGGCGAGCAGTACTTC,CAWSVVPELGEQYF
TRBJ1-1,TRBD1,-,TRBV29-1,TGCAGCGGCCGGGACAGACGGAACACTGAAGCTTTCTTT,CSGRDRRNTEAFF
TRBJ2-1,TRBD1,-,TRBV15,TGTGCCACCAGCGGATGGGGGACAGGGGTAGGTGGTGAGCAGTTCTTC,CATSGWGTGVGGEQFF
TRBJ2-1,TRBD2,-,TRBV27,TGTGCCAGCAGTCCACTAGCGGGAGCGGTGGGTCTATACAATGAGCAGTTCTTC,CASSPLAGAVGLYNEQFF
TRBJ2-7,-,once,TRBV27,TGTGCCAGCAGTTCCGCCCCAGGCCCCTACGAGCAGTACTTC,CASSSAPGPYEQYF
TRBJ2-1,TRBD2,-,TRBV28,TGTGCCAGCAGTTTAGCGGGAGGAGTCAATGAGCAGTTCTTC,CASSLAGGVNEQFF
TRBJ1-4,-,few,TRBV18,TGTGCCGGAGCGGGGCATGATGAAAAACTGTTTTTT,CAGAGHDEKLFF
TRBJ2-2,-,-,TRBV5-1,TGCGCCAGCAGCTTACGAGCGAACACCGGGGAGCTGTTTTTT,CASSLRANTGELFF
TRBJ1-1,TRBD1,-,TRBV18,TGTGCCAGCTCACAGGGACAGGGGTTGAACACTGAAGCTTTCTTT,CASSQGQGLNTEAFF
TRBJ2-5,-,-,TRBV4-3,TGCGCCAGCAGCCAGGGCCCGGGGGAGACCCAGTACTTC,CASSQGPGETQYF
TRBJ2-2,TRBD1,-,TRBV7-9,TGTGCCAGCAGCTTCGACAGGGACACCGGGGAGCTGTTTTTT,CASSFDRDTGELFF
TRBJ2-7,-,once,TRBV4-3,TGCGCCAGCAGCCAAGACCTAGCCTACGAGCAGTACTTC,CASSQDLAYEQYF
TRBJ2-7,-,few,TRBV4-1,TGCGCCAGCAGCCAACCAGGTACCTTACACGAGCAGTACTTC,CASSQPGTLHEQYF
TRBJ2-5,TRBD2,-,TRBV7-3,TGTGCCAGCAGCAAGGGACTAACCCTCCAAGAGACCCAGTACTTC,CASSKGLTLQETQYF
TRBJ2-7,-,-,TRBV5-1,TGCGCCAGCGCGGTCGAAACCCCTGGGTACGAGCAGTACTTC,CASAVETPGYEQYF